The T cell receptor (beta chain) described here comes from a study of blood T cells in healthy people across ages. A few counts support this clonotype. The target antigen is unknown. The germline CDR1 and CDR2 sequences are SNHLY and FYNNEI. V shed 6 bases and J shed 2 bases, with 20 bases lying between them. The CDR3 is 17 amino acids. With a J-beta primer mix and a sample-barcoded 5' primer, a second PCR ran about 7 to 12 cycles. Each cDNA molecule received a tag from a template-switch adaptor that had 12 random nucleotides. One entry per CDR3 protein results from TCRdb running MiXCR on the 5' RACE reads. Of roughly 800,000 distinct CDR3 sequences in the sample, more than 45% were seen once. Study findings and constraints: Naive and antigen-experienced cells could not be conclusively compared, given unsorted PBMCs. Relative to aged donors, long-lived donors carried more naive CD4+ cells and displayed higher diversity. Getting older went along with TCR beta diversity per million T cells dropping roughly linearly.

Sequenced material: blood. The clonotype comes from a man between 25 and 39 years old in good health. The chain joins TRBV2 to TRBJ2-1; a weak D match, TRBD1 (5 bases). Here the CDR3 DNA reads TGTGCCAGCAGACCCGGTTTTGACAGCCAGCCCTACAATGAGCAGTTCTTC. Protein product: CASRPGFDSQPYNEQFF.